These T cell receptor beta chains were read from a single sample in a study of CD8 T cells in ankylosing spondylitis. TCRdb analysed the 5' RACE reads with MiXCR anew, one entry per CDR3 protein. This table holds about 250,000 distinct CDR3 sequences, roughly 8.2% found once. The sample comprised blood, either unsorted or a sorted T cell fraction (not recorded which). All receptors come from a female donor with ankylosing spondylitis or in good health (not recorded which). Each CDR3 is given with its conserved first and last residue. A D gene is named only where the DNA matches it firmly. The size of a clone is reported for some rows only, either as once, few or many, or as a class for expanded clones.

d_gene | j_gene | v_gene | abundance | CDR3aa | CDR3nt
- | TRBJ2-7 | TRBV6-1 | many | CASSADRGGTTYEQYF | TGTGCCAGCAGTGCAGACAGGGGAGGGACGACCTACGAGCAGTACTTC
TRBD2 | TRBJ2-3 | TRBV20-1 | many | CSARPGLAESTDTQYF | TGCAGTGCTAGACCGGGACTAGCGGAAAGCACAGATACGCAGTATTTT
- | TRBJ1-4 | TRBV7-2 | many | CASSLGVQENEKLFF | TGTGCCAGCAGCTTGGGGGTACAGGAAAATGAAAAACTGTTTTTT
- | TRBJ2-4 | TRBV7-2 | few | CASSYPGRAQYF | TGTGCCAGCAGCTACCCCGGGAGAGCTCAGTACTTC
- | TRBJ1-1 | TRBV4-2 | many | CASSHGPGLRGTEAFF | TGTGCCAGCAGCCACGGGCCGGGCCTCAGGGGCACTGAAGCTTTCTTT
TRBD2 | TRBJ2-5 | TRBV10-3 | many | CAISARTSGKGETQYF | TGTGCCATCAGTGCCCGGACTAGCGGGAAGGGAGAGACCCAGTACTTC
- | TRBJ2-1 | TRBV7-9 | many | CASSPQGSLYNEQFF | TGTGCCAGCAGCCCTCAGGGCTCTCTCTACAATGAGCAGTTCTTC
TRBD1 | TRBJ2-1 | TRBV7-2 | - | CATRRTGGNNEQFF | TGTGCCACCCGCCGGACAGGGGGTAACAATGAGCAGTTCTTC
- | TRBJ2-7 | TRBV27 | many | CASSLAPTYYEQYF | TGTGCCAGCAGTCTAGCCCCGACATACTACGAGCAGTACTTC
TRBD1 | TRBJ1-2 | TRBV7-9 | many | CASSFGQGLNYGYTF | TGTGCCAGCAGCTTTGGACAGGGGCTTAACTATGGCTACACCTTC
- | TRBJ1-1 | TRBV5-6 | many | CASSLVGTEAFF | TGTGCCAGCAGCTTGGTGGGGACGGAAGCTTTCTTT
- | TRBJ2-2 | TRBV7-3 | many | CASSPRGGTRLFF | TGTGCCAGCAGCCCCCGCGGTGGGACGAGGTTGTTTTTT
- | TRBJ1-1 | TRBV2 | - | CASRTTEAFF | TGTGCCAGCAGGACGACTGAAGCTTTCTTT
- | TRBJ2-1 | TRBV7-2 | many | CASSFPPGGGEQFF | TGTGCCAGCAGCTTTCCCCCCGGGGGTGGCGAGCAGTTCTTC
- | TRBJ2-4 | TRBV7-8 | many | CASSPRGRDLKNIQYF | TGTGCCAGCAGCCCCCGGGGGCGGGACCTCAAAAACATTCAGTACTTC
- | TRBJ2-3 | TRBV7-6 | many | CASSLRGGKTDTQYF | TGTGCCAGCAGCTTACGTGGCGGGAAGACAGATACGCAGTATTTT
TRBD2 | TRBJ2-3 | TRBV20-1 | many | CSAGPLLADYTDTQYF | TGCAGTGCTGGGCCCTTACTAGCGGACTACACAGATACGCAGTATTTT
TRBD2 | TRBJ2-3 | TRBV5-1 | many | CASSRTSGSRADTQYF | TGCGCCAGCAGTCGTACTAGCGGGAGTCGTGCAGATACGCAGTATTTT
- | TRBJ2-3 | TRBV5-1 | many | CASSLLGSGGRLDTQYF | TGCGCCAGCAGCTTGTTGGGTAGCGGAGGTCGCCTAGATACGCAGTATTTT
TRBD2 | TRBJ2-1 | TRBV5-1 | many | CASSPGTSGPSSEQFF | TGCGCCAGCAGCCCGGGGACTAGCGGGCCCTCTTCGGAGCAGTTCTTC
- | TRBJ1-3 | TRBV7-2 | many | CASSLVPELSTIYF | TGTGCCAGCAGCTTAGTCCCGGAGTTGAGCACCATATATTTT
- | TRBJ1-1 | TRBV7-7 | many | CASSPIGNTEAFF | TGTGCCAGCAGCCCAATAGGGAACACTGAAGCTTTCTTT
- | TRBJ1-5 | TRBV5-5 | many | CASSLVGQHNQPQHF | TGTGCCAGCAGCTTGGTCGGACAGCATAATCAGCCCCAGCATTTT
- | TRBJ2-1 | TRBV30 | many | CAWSAGAGRSYNEQFF | TGTGCCTGGAGTGCCGGGGCAGGACGCTCCTACAATGAGCAGTTCTTC
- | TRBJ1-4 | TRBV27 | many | CASSTGSGYEKLFF | TGTGCCAGCAGTACGGGATCTGGGTATGAAAAACTGTTTTTT
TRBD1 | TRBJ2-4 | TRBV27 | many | CASTPLGQGNIQYF | TGTGCCAGCACCCCCCTGGGACAGGGTAACATTCAGTACTTC
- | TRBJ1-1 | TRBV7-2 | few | CASSLGTALGAFF | TGTGCCAGCAGCTTAGGGACTGCCCTGGGGGCTTTCTTT
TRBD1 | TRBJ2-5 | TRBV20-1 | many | CSADTPGTGAETQYF | TGCAGTGCTGATACACCCGGGACAGGGGCAGAGACCCAGTACTTC
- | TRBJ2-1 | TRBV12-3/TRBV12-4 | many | CASRWQGGNEQFF | TGTGCCAGCAGGTGGCAGGGCGGAAATGAGCAGTTCTTC
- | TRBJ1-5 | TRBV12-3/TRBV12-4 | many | CASSLMIRQPQHF | TGTGCCAGCAGTTTGATGATTCGTCAGCCCCAGCATTTT
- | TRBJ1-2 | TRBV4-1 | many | CASSHSQLRTDYGYTF | TGCGCCAGCAGCCACAGCCAGTTACGGACGGATTATGGCTACACCTTC
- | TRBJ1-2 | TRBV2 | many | CASTGLPDGRNILNYGYTF | TGTGCCAGCACGGGTCTCCCTGACGGACGGAACATCCTCAACTATGGCTACACCTTC
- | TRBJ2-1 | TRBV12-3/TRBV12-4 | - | CASTKGGGFNEQFF | TGTGCCAGCACCAAGGGGGGGGGCTTCAATGAGCAGTTCTTC
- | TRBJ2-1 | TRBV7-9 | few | CASSFSRSEQFF | TGTGCCAGCAGCTTTAGTAGGAGTGAGCAGTTCTTC
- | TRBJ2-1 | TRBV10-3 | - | CANMRLGSHNEQFF | TGTGCCAACATGAGACTAGGGAGCCACAATGAGCAGTTCTTC
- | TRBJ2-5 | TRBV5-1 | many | CASSLMGSGETQYF | TGCGCCAGCAGCTTGATGGGGTCAGGGGAGACCCAGTACTTC
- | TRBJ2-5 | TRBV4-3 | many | CASSQDGRETQYF | TGCGCCAGCAGCCAAGATGGCCGAGAGACCCAGTACTTC
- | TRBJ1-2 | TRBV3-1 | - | CASSNRALQNYGYTF | TGTGCCAGCAGCAACCGGGCCCTACAAAACTATGGCTACACCTTC
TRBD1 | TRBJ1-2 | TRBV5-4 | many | CASSPTTTGAGYTF | TGTGCCAGCAGCCCCACGACGACAGGGGCTGGCTACACCTTC
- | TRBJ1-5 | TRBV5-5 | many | CASSLAGESNQPQHF | TGTGCCAGCAGCTTGGCCGGGGAGAGCAATCAGCCCCAGCATTTT
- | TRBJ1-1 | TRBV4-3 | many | CASSQVGYSEAFF | TGCGCCAGCAGCCAAGTTGGGTACTCCGAAGCTTTCTTT
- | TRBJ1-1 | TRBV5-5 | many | CASSLEQGVPEAFF | TGTGCCAGCAGCTTGGAGCAGGGAGTCCCTGAAGCTTTCTTT
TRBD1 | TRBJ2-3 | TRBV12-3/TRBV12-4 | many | CASTWTGSTDTQYF | TGTGCCAGCACTTGGACAGGGAGCACAGATACGCAGTATTTT
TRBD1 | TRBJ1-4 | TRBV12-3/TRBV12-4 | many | CASRLTGSDEKLFF | TGTGCCAGCAGACTGACAGGGAGTGATGAAAAACTGTTTTTT
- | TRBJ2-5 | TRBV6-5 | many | CASSYSTWARGETQYF | TGTGCCAGCAGTTACTCGACCTGGGCCCGTGGAGAGACCCAGTACTTC
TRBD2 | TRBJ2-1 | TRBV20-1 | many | CSAPSGTYNEQFF | TGCAGTGCCCCTAGCGGAACCTACAATGAGCAGTTCTTC
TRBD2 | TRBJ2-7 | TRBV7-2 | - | CASSVSGSLHEQYF | TGTGCCAGCAGCGTCAGCGGGAGCCTCCACGAGCAGTACTTC
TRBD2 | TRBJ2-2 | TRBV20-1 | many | CSARGGGEGHGELFF | TGCAGTGCCAGAGGCGGGGGGGAAGGTCACGGGGAGCTGTTTTTT
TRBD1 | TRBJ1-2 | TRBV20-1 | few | CGLGGQGNGGYTF | TGCGGCCTAGGGGGACAGGGGAACGGTGGCTACACCTTC
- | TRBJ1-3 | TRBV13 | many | CASSLPTGNTIYF | TGTGCCAGCAGCCTTCCGACTGGAAACACCATATATTTT
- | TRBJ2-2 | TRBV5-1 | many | CASSRHPNTGELFF | TGCGCCAGCAGCCGACACCCGAACACCGGGGAGCTGTTTTTT
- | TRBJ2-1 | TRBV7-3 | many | CASSPLGGEYNEQFF | TGTGCCAGCAGCCCCCTCGGCGGGGAATACAATGAGCAGTTCTTC
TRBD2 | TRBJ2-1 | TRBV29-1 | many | CSVEARLAARGQFF | TGCAGCGTTGAAGCCCGACTAGCGGCCCGAGGGCAGTTCTTC
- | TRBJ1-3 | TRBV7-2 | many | CASSLQGPAYSGNTIYF | TGTGCCAGCAGCCTACAGGGTCCCGCATACTCTGGAAACACCATATATTTT
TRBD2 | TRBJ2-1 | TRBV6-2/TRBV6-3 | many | CASSYWRVRGDEQFF | TGTGCCAGCAGTTACTGGCGGGTCCGGGGGGATGAGCAGTTCTTC
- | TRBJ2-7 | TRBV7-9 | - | CASSDYRSSYEQYF | TGTGCCAGCAGCGACTACAGGAGCTCCTACGAGCAGTACTTC
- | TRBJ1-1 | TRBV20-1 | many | CSASGHTEAFF | TGCAGTGCTAGCGGGCACACTGAAGCTTTCTTT
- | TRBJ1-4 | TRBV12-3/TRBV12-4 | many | CASSPPRLEKLFF | TGTGCCAGCAGCCCCCCCAGGCTCGAAAAACTGTTTTTT
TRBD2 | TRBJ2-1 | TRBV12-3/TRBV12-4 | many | CASRSASGTKNEQFF | TGTGCCAGCAGGTCGGCTAGCGGGACAAAAAATGAGCAGTTCTTC
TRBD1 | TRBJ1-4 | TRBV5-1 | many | CASSHGQGASEKLFF | TGCGCCAGCAGCCACGGACAGGGGGCTAGTGAAAAACTGTTTTTT